These T cell receptor beta chains were read from a single sample in a study of regulatory T cells in long-lasting Graves disease. MiXCR, run by TCRdb on the multiplex PCR reads, gives a single entry per CDR3 protein. This table has roughly 500,000 distinct CDR3 sequences, 14% appearing once. This same sample was also taken into another study, of T cells in Graves' hyperthyroidism and ophthalmopathy.

This specimen consisted of peripheral blood mononuclear cells (PBMCs), obtained at new diagnosis, from a patient treated with antithyroid drugs. These receptors were obtained from a woman in her forties or fifties with Graves disease. The CDR3 runs from the conserved cysteine through the conserved F or W. D genes are given only for firm matches. For some rows the clone size is stated as once, few or many, or as a class when expanded; others skip it.

v_gene	j_gene	d_gene	abundance	CDR3nt	CDR3aa
TRBV12-3/TRBV12-4	TRBJ2-1	-	few	TGTGCCAGCAGTTCCTACTCCGATAATGAGCAGTTCTTC	CASSSYSDNEQFF
TRBV5-8	TRBJ2-7	TRBD1	-	TGCGCCAGCAGCTTGTTTGGACAGGGCGGGTACGAGCAGTACTTC	CASSLFGQGGYEQYF
TRBV18	TRBJ1-2	TRBD1	many	TGTGCCAGCTCATCTCAGGACAGGCACTTCAATGGCTACACCTTC	CASSSQDRHFNGYTF
TRBV20-1	TRBJ2-1	TRBD2	many	TGCAGTGCTATGTGGGGCGGGAGTAACGAGCAGTTCTTC	CSAMWGGSNEQFF
TRBV4-1	TRBJ2-1	-	-	TGCGCCAGCAGCCAAGGTGGACGCGCGGAACCTTACAATGAGCAGTTCTTC	CASSQGGRAEPYNEQFF
TRBV9	TRBJ2-3	-	few	TGTGCCAGCAGCGTAGTTACGGGTCAGGGAGATACGCAGTATTTT	CASSVVTGQGDTQYF
TRBV7-9	TRBJ2-1	-	many	TGTGCCAGCAGCTTAGAGGGGGACCCCTACAATGAGCAGTTCTTC	CASSLEGDPYNEQFF
TRBV12-5	TRBJ2-2	TRBD2	-	TGTGCTAGTGGTTTTAGTGCGGGAGCGAACACCGGGGAGCTGTTTTTT	CASGFSAGANTGELFF
TRBV6-1	TRBJ2-7	TRBD1	many	TGTGCCAGCAACCCGACAGGGCGCCTCTCCTACGAGCAGTACTTC	CASNPTGRLSYEQYF
TRBV20-1	TRBJ2-7	TRBD2	-	TGCAGTGCTAGAGACCCCGCCGGGACTAGCGGGAGCGGCTCCTACGAGCAGTACTTC	CSARDPAGTSGSGSYEQYF
TRBV6-5	TRBJ2-7	TRBD1	many	TGTGCCAGCAGTTACTCATTCGTGGGGACAGACCTCTACGAGCAGTACTTC	CASSYSFVGTDLYEQYF
TRBV12-3/TRBV12-4	TRBJ1-2	-	many	TGTGCCAGCAGGGGAGATAACTATGGCTACACCTTC	CASRGDNYGYTF
TRBV28	TRBJ2-2	-	few	TGTGCCACCCTACAGGTCCCCCGGAGCGGGGAGCTGTTTTTT	CATLQVPRSGELFF
TRBV2	TRBJ2-1	-	few	TGTGCCAGCAGTGAACTAGCGACTTACAATGAGCAGTTCTTC	CASSELATYNEQFF
TRBV5-5	TRBJ2-1	TRBD2	-	TGTGCCAGCAGCCACGGGACTAGCGACTACAATGAGCAGTTCTTC	CASSHGTSDYNEQFF